Below, 22 T cell receptor beta chains from the same sample are listed, as sequenced in a study of cytomegalovirus exposure and HLA in healthy donors. Researchers ran the PCR with 60 Vbeta and 13 Jbeta primers. TCRdb's copy holds only in-frame clones and misses some; the assay was immunoSEQ multiplex PCR. Counted here are about 140,000 clones, 9.4% occurring once; the ten biggest clones make up about 1.7%. Specimen: PBMCs. These receptors were obtained from a male donor in good health and CMV-seronegative.

In this sample, this clone turned up a few times. J is TRBJ2-3 and V is TRBV2; D may be TRBD2 (5 bases). The CDR3 has 15 residues. The V and J ends lost 5 bases and 3 bases respectively, with 15 bases between them. Per germline, CDR1 SNHLY and CDR2 FYNNEI. The CDR3 spells CASSTPYGETDTQYF. CDR3 bases: TGTGCCAGCAGTACTCCCTACGGGGAGACAGATACGCAGTATTTT.

Only a few counts were recorded for this clone. This sequence joins TRBV29-1 and TRBJ2-3; 8 bases map to TRBD1. V lost 5 bases to trimming and J lost 4 bases; unmatched junction nucleotides: 8. The CDR3 is 14 residues long. The germline V gene encodes CDR1 SQVTM and CDR2 ANQGSEA. Written as DNA, the CDR3 is TGCAGCGTTAAAAGACAGGGGAGAGCAGATACGCAGTATTTT. This encodes CSVKRQGRADTQYF.

The chain links TRBV4-3 to TRBJ2-3; no reliable D call. This CDR3 is 15 amino acids long. Germline V gene sequence: CDR1 LGHNA, CDR2 YSLEER. V lost 0 bases and J lost 5, with 12 bases in between. In DNA, the CDR3 is TGCGCCAGCAGCCAAGATGCAGGTGAAAGAGATACGCAGTATTTT. Translation gives CASSQDAGERDTQYF.

About this clone itself: A junction boundary mismatches the germline segment, possibly from a read error. The rearrangement uses TRBV10-3 and TRBJ2-1; 10 nucleotides agree with TRBD2. There are 18 residues in the CDR3. The germline gives CDR1 ENHRY, CDR2 SYGVKD. The CDR3 reads CAISESNVRLAGVNERFF. CDR3 nucleotides: TGTGCCATCAGTGAGTCGAACGTGCGGCTAGCGGGAGTTAATGAGCGGTTCTTC.

This clone has just a few counts. The rearrangement uses TRBV7-2 and TRBJ2-1; D gene uncertain. Trimming left V 2 bases short and J 6 bases short, with 8 bases between. CDR3 size: 13 residues. CDR1 SGHTA and CDR2 FQGNSA come from the germline V gene. The CDR3 DNA reads as TGTGCCAGCAGCTTAATTTGGAGCAATGAGCAGTTCTTC. This gives the protein CASSLIWSNEQFF.

This clone was seen a handful of times. An end of the junction differs from the germline gene, which may be a read error. CDR3 amino acids: CASSLLRQGNYYGYSF. CDR3 bases: TGTGCCAGCAGTCTACTGAGACAGGGTAATTACTATGGCTACTCCTTC. The chain carries TRBV6-6 and TRBJ1-2; 7 nucleotides align to TRBD1. CDR3 length: 16 amino acids. Germline V gene data show CDR1 as MNHNY and CDR2 as SVGAGI (reference sequence).

The J gene is TRBJ2-1, the V gene TRBV27; TRBD2 aligns across 12 bases. This CDR3 has 17 residues. The trim removed 1 base at V and 7 bases at J, leaving 8 bases unmatched. In germline, CDR1 is MNHEY, CDR2 SMNVEV (reference sequence). The CDR3 here is CASSLYALAGGRNEQFF. The CDR3 region has the DNA TGTGCCAGCAGTTTATACGCCCTAGCGGGAGGGCGGAATGAGCAGTTCTTC.

This clone was observed a handful of times. The V gene is TRBV6-6, the J gene TRBJ1-1; no clear D. The CDR3 is made up of 13 amino acids. Looked up from germline, CDR1 is MNHNY and CDR2 is SVGAGI (reference sequence). V lost 6 bases and J lost 0, with 8 bases in between. This CDR3 reads CASSPSVNTEAFF. DNA of the CDR3: TGTGCCAGCAGCCCGTCGGTGAACACTGAAGCTTTCTTT.

This clone was seen a handful of times. J is TRBJ1-5 and V is TRBV27; D uncertain. In germline, CDR1 is MNHEY, CDR2 SMNVEV (reference sequence). The CDR3 covers 18 residues. V was trimmed by 5 bases and J by 3 bases, leaving 23 bases between them. CDR3 nucleotides: TGTGCCAGCAGTCCATGGATTATGGCGGCTGACCACAATCAGCCCCAGCATTTT. Encoded protein: CASSPWIMAADHNQPQHF.

This clone was counted between two and nine times. The rearrangement joins TRBV5-1 to TRBJ2-1; D uncertain. Trimming removed 4 bases from V and 2 bases from J, with 4 bases in between. The germline gives CDR1 SGHRS, CDR2 YFSETQ. The CDR3 spans 12 residues. The CDR3 loop is CASSHTYNEQFF. For the CDR3, the DNA is TGCGCCAGCAGCCACACCTACAATGAGCAGTTCTTC.

The chain has TRBV27 and TRBJ2-2; 7 bases map to TRBD1. The trim removed 6 bases at V and 2 bases at J, leaving 9 bases unmatched. Germline V CDR1 and CDR2: MNHEY, SMNVEV (reference sequence). The CDR3 spans 16 residues. CDR3 nucleotides: TGTGCCAGCAGCTCCAACAGGGACAGTAACACCGGGGAGCTGTTTTTT. Protein: CASSSNRDSNTGELFF.

This rearrangement joins TRBV27 to TRBJ2-7, with D possibly matching TRBD2 (6 bases). In germline, CDR1 is MNHEY, CDR2 SMNVEV (reference sequence). The CDR3 length is 14 residues. Trimming took off 4 bases at V and 9 bases at J, with 19 bases between the two ends. The CDR3: CASSSAGRTHLQYF. As DNA, the CDR3 is TGTGCCAGCAGTTCCGCGGGACGGACCCACCTGCAGTACTTC.

This clone was found a few times. The chain recombines TRBV5-1 with TRBJ2-3; D perhaps matches TRBD2 (6 bases). The V and J ends lost 6 bases and 9 bases respectively, with 11 bases between them. The CDR3 consists of 11 residues. Germline V gives CDR1 SGHRS, CDR2 YFSETQ. Here the CDR3 DNA reads TGCGCCAGCACTAGCGATGAGACGCAGTATTTT. Its translation is CASTSDETQYF.

The rearrangement joins TRBV27 to TRBJ1-5; D remains ambiguous. The CDR3 has 13 amino acids. The V gene lost 2 bases and the J gene lost 6 bases, with 8 bases spanning the gap. Germline V gene sequence: CDR1 MNHEY, CDR2 SMNVEV (reference sequence). The CDR3 sequence is CASSLTGSQPQHF. The CDR3 DNA sequence: TGTGCCAGCAGTTTAACCGGGAGTCAGCCCCAGCATTTT.

There are a few counts of this clone. The rearrangement joins TRBV9 to TRBJ2-5; 8 nucleotides agree with TRBD2. Per the germline V gene, CDR1 is SGDLS and CDR2 is YYNGEE. Trimming removed 2 bases from V and 4 bases from J; junction bases left unmatched: 7. This CDR3 has 15 residues. The chain's CDR3 is CASSVGGLVGETQYF. CDR3 nucleotides: TGTGCCAGCAGCGTCGGGGGACTAGTTGGAGAGACCCAGTACTTC.

The chain has TRBV5-4 and TRBJ1-2; TRBD1 might be the D (5 bases). Germline CDR1 is SGHNT and CDR2 is YYREEE (reference sequence). CDR3 size: 15 residues. The V end was cut by 0 bases, the J end by 6 bases, with 15 bases between. CDR3 nucleotides: TGTGCCAGCAGCTTGGTACAGGACGAATGGCATGGCTACACCTTC. It is translated as CASSLVQDEWHGYTF. Together with reference TRBV5-4 and TRBJ1-2, the CDR3 gives the full variable domain: ETGVTQSPTHLIKTRGQQVTLRCSSQSGHNTVSWYQQALGQGPQFIFQYYREEENGRGNFPPRFSGLQFPNYSSELNVNALELDDSALYLCASSLVQDEWHGYTFGSGTRLTVV.

This clone was seen only a few times. V is TRBV4-1 and J is TRBJ1-1; 7 bases match TRBD1. In germline, CDR1 is MGHRA, CDR2 YSYEKL. The trim removed 1 base at V and 2 bases at J, leaving 4 bases unmatched. The CDR3 extends over 15 amino acids. CDR3 protein: CASSQARQGNTEAFF. CDR3 nucleotides: TGCGCCAGCAGCCAAGCCCGACAGGGTAACACTGAAGCTTTCTTT.

The table lists this clone with a few counts. The V gene is TRBV19, the J gene TRBJ1-5; TRBD1 matches 8 bases. The junction had 2 bases not matched to a gene; V was cut back by 5 bases and J by 5 bases. This CDR3 is 13 amino acids long. From germline, CDR1 is LNHDA and CDR2 SQIVND (reference sequence). The CDR3 DNA follows: TGTGCCAGTAGTGTGGACAGGGATCAGCCCCAGCATTTT. This sequence encodes CASSVDRDQPQHF.

V usage is TRBV10-3 and J usage is TRBJ2-1, with TRBD2 matching 7 bases. The CDR3 covers 15 residues. Germline trimming cut 3 bases from V and 6 bases from J; bases unmatched to any gene: 8. Germline loops: CDR1 ENHRY, CDR2 SYGVKD. CDR3 sequence (DNA): TGTGCCATCAGTGAAAGGCTAGCGGATACCAATGAGCAGTTCTTC. This sequence encodes CAISERLADTNEQFF.

The gene calls are TRBV11-1 and TRBJ1-6; maybe TRBD1 (6 bases). V was cut by 0 bases and J by 7 bases, with 16 bases left in between. CDR1 is SGHAT and CDR2 is FQDESV in the germline V gene (reference sequence). This CDR3 is 17 amino acids long. The CDR3 DNA follows: TGTGCCAGCAGCTTAGCCCCCTGGACCGGGACAAATTCACCCCTCCACTTT. Encoded protein: CASSLAPWTGTNSPLHF.

The chain couples TRBV19 to TRBJ1-5, with D possibly being TRBD1 (6 bases). The CDR3 consists of 14 residues. From germline, CDR1 is LNHDA and CDR2 SQIVND (reference sequence). The ends were cut back, 4 bases at V and 1 base at J, with 8 bases in the middle. The CDR3 sequence: CASSRTGSNQPQHF. CDR3 in DNA: TGTGCCAGTAGTAGAACAGGGAGCAATCAGCCCCAGCATTTT.

This clone was observed a few times. This rearrangement joins TRBV25-1 to TRBJ2-1, with D possibly matching TRBD2 (5 bases). Germline CDR1 and CDR2: MGHDK and SYGVNS. V shed 0 bases and J shed 5 bases, with 11 bases lying between them. The CDR3 loop spans 15 amino acids. The CDR3, as DNA: TGTGCCAGCAGTGAATACCCCAGAGGGAACAATGAGCAGTTCTTC. Translated, it gives CASSEYPRGNNEQFF.